This T cell receptor beta chain was obtained from a study of blood T cell repertoires in COVID-19. V was trimmed by 0 bases and J by 4 bases, leaving 15 bases between them. Looked up from germline, CDR1 is LNHDA and CDR2 is SQIVND (reference sequence). CDR3 size: 16 residues. This clone was found a few times. Original data processing: Amplifying reference gene primers gave estimates of nucleated cell counts. Sequencing used immunoSEQ multiplex PCR; TCRdb keeps in-frame clones, though not all of them. V and J calls and clone size follow that table, whereas D and trimming were derived from the DNA. The sample has some 87,000 clones, under 90% seen once.

This TCR derives from a woman in her 70s with acute or convalescent COVID-19. The chain has TRBV19 and TRBJ1-2; D might be TRBD1 (5 bases). The specimen was peripheral blood. CDR3 bases: TGTGCCAGTAGTATAGATCCCCCAGGGAAGGGCTATGGCTACACCTTC. Translated: CASSIDPPGKGYGYTF.